These T cell receptor beta chains were read from a single sample in a study of blood T cell repertoires in COVID-19. The data were produced by immunoSEQ multiplex PCR, yet TCRdb's version contains in-frame clones alone and is incomplete. The sample comprises about 200,000 clones, roughly 90% of which are singletons, and 0.7% to 0.95% rests with the top ten. Source material: peripheral blood. These receptors were obtained from a woman aged 70 to 79 with acute or convalescent COVID-19. Both conserved end residues are part of each CDR3. The order of the fields is J gene, clone size, V gene, D gene, CDR3 DNA, CDR3 protein. A D gene is named only where the DNA matches it firmly. Not all rows give a size; the values are once, few, many and, for expanded clones, a class.

j_call: TRBJ2-3
clone_size: -
v_call: TRBV9
d_call: -
cdr3_nt: TGTGCCAGCAGCGTATTTAGCGCTGATACGCAGTATTTT
cdr3_aa: CASSVFSADTQYF

j_call: TRBJ1-5
clone_size: -
v_call: TRBV2
d_call: -
cdr3_nt: TGTGCCAGCAGTGAAATACAGGTAAATCAGCCCCAGCATTTT
cdr3_aa: CASSEIQVNQPQHF

j_call: TRBJ2-1
clone_size: -
v_call: TRBV5-1
d_call: TRBD2
cdr3_nt: TGCGCCAGCAGTCCCGGGACTAGCGGCTACAATGAGCAGTTCTTC
cdr3_aa: CASSPGTSGYNEQFF

j_call: TRBJ2-7
clone_size: -
v_call: TRBV7-6
d_call: -
cdr3_nt: TGTGCCAGCAGCTTGACGGGAACCTACGAGCAGTACTTC
cdr3_aa: CASSLTGTYEQYF

j_call: TRBJ1-2
clone_size: -
v_call: TRBV4-3
d_call: -
cdr3_nt: TGCGCCAGCAGCCAAGACGAGGATCCGTATGGCTACACCTTC
cdr3_aa: CASSQDEDPYGYTF

j_call: TRBJ2-2
clone_size: -
v_call: TRBV5-6
d_call: TRBD2
cdr3_nt: TGTGCCAGCAGCTTGGGGTGGAGGCTAGCGGCCACCGGGGAGCTGTTTTTT
cdr3_aa: CASSLGWRLAATGELFF

j_call: TRBJ2-2
clone_size: -
v_call: TRBV6-1
d_call: -
cdr3_nt: TGTGCCAGCAGTGAACTCCTCCCAGGGGAGAACACCGGGGAGCTGTTTTTT
cdr3_aa: CASSELLPGENTGELFF

j_call: TRBJ2-5
clone_size: -
v_call: TRBV5-1
d_call: TRBD2
cdr3_nt: TGCGCCAGCAGCCCACTAGCGGGGGTGCTCCAAGAGACCCAGTACTTC
cdr3_aa: CASSPLAGVLQETQYF

j_call: TRBJ2-2
clone_size: -
v_call: TRBV27
d_call: TRBD2
cdr3_nt: TGTGCCAGCAGTTTACGAAGCAATCCCCCGGGAATAGGGACTAGCGGGAGTAGAGGGGAGCTGTTTTTT
cdr3_aa: CASSLRSNPPGIGTSGSRGELFF

j_call: TRBJ1-1
clone_size: -
v_call: TRBV28
d_call: -
cdr3_nt: TGTGCCAGCAGTTCTTACAGGGTCCCCGAAGCTTTCTTT
cdr3_aa: CASSSYRVPEAFF

j_call: TRBJ2-1
clone_size: -
v_call: TRBV7-3
d_call: TRBD2
cdr3_nt: TGTGCCAGCAGCTTACTAGCGGGTACTTCCTACAATGAGCAGTTCTTC
cdr3_aa: CASSLLAGTSYNEQFF

j_call: TRBJ1-5
clone_size: -
v_call: TRBV10-3
d_call: -
cdr3_nt: TGTGCCATCAGTGCCTTAGGACAGCAGGGACAGCCCCAGCATTTT
cdr3_aa: CAISALGQQGQPQHF

j_call: TRBJ1-2
clone_size: -
v_call: TRBV6-2/TRBV6-3
d_call: -
cdr3_nt: TGTGCCAGCAGTTACTTTGACCCCACGTGGCCAGGGAACTATGGCTACACCTTC
cdr3_aa: CASSYFDPTWPGNYGYTF

j_call: TRBJ1-4
clone_size: -
v_call: TRBV5-4
d_call: TRBD1
cdr3_nt: TGTGCCAGCAGCCCTCAACTCGAAACCGGGACAGGAGAAAAACTGTTTTTT
cdr3_aa: CASSPQLETGTGEKLFF

j_call: TRBJ1-5
clone_size: -
v_call: TRBV18
d_call: -
cdr3_nt: TGTGCCAGCTCACCAGGTCGGGGGAATAGCAATCAGCCCCAGCATTTT
cdr3_aa: CASSPGRGNSNQPQHF

j_call: TRBJ1-2
clone_size: once
v_call: TRBV12-3/TRBV12-4
d_call: -
cdr3_nt: TGTGCCACCATGACAGACAGTTACTATGGCTACACCTTC
cdr3_aa: CATMTDSYYGYTF

j_call: TRBJ2-6
clone_size: -
v_call: TRBV9
d_call: -
cdr3_nt: TGTGCCAGCCATGGCCTTAGGACAGGGGCCAACGTCCTGACTTTC
cdr3_aa: CASHGLRTGANVLTF

j_call: TRBJ1-5
clone_size: once
v_call: TRBV7-9
d_call: TRBD1
cdr3_nt: TGTGCCAGCAGCCGGGGGACAGCAAATCAGCCCCAGCATTTT
cdr3_aa: CASSRGTANQPQHF

j_call: TRBJ1-4
clone_size: -
v_call: TRBV28
d_call: -
cdr3_nt: TGTGCCAGCAGTTTATACCGCGTTAATGAAAAACTGTTTTTT
cdr3_aa: CASSLYRVNEKLFF

j_call: TRBJ2-1
clone_size: -
v_call: TRBV19
d_call: -
cdr3_nt: TGTGCCAGTAGACCGCGCCCAGCGGGCTTGAGCTCCTACAATGAGCAGTTCTTC
cdr3_aa: CASRPRPAGLSSYNEQFF

j_call: TRBJ2-7
clone_size: once
v_call: TRBV12-3/TRBV12-4
d_call: -
cdr3_nt: TGTGCCAGCAGTTTCGAGGGAACCGAGCAGTACTTC
cdr3_aa: CASSFEGTEQYF

j_call: TRBJ2-1
clone_size: -
v_call: TRBV5-1
d_call: -
cdr3_nt: TGCGCCAGCAGCGCGGGACAGACCTACAATGAGCAGTTCTTC
cdr3_aa: CASSAGQTYNEQFF

j_call: TRBJ1-1
clone_size: -
v_call: TRBV28
d_call: -
cdr3_nt: TGTGCCAGCAGTTTGGGGGGGTTGAGAGACACTGAAGCTTTCTTT
cdr3_aa: CASSLGGLRDTEAFF

j_call: TRBJ2-2
clone_size: -
v_call: TRBV19
d_call: TRBD1
cdr3_nt: TGTGCCAGCTTTCCGGGACAGGGGTTCGCGAACACCGGGGAGCTGTTTTTT
cdr3_aa: CASFPGQGFANTGELFF

j_call: TRBJ1-1
clone_size: -
v_call: TRBV18
d_call: -
cdr3_nt: TGTGCCAGCTCACCACTTCCTGTAGGCGGGAACACTGAAGCTTTCTTT
cdr3_aa: CASSPLPVGGNTEAFF

j_call: TRBJ1-2
clone_size: once
v_call: TRBV18
d_call: -
cdr3_nt: TGTGCCAGCTCACTTACAGGGAAGGAAGGCTACACCTTC
cdr3_aa: CASSLTGKEGYTF

j_call: TRBJ2-7
clone_size: few
v_call: TRBV7-8
d_call: -
cdr3_nt: TGTGCCAGCAGCTCGCGAAGATTTAGCTCCTACGAGCAGTACTTC
cdr3_aa: CASSSRRFSSYEQYF

j_call: TRBJ1-4
clone_size: -
v_call: TRBV5-4
d_call: -
cdr3_nt: TGTGCCAGCAGCTCTAACACACAGGGTAATGAAAAACTGTTTTTT
cdr3_aa: CASSSNTQGNEKLFF

j_call: TRBJ2-7
clone_size: -
v_call: TRBV5-4
d_call: TRBD2
cdr3_nt: TGTGCCAGCAGCTTGGACGGGAGGGTCCTCGAGCAGTACTTC
cdr3_aa: CASSLDGRVLEQYF

j_call: TRBJ2-5
clone_size: -
v_call: TRBV2
d_call: TRBD1
cdr3_nt: TGTGCCAGCAGTGAGAGGGAAGGAGGACAGGGTCTGACCCAGTACTTC
cdr3_aa: CASSEREGGQGLTQYF

j_call: TRBJ1-2
clone_size: few
v_call: TRBV28
d_call: -
cdr3_nt: TGTGCCAGCAGTTGGCCCCTAGGGGGTGGGCATGGCTACACCTTC
cdr3_aa: CASSWPLGGGHGYTF